These 14 T cell receptor beta chains were sequenced from one sample in a study of blood T cell repertoires in COVID-19. The assay was immunoSEQ multiplex PCR, and TCRdb's table has in-frame clones only and misses some. The sample contains some 96,000 clones, around 81% of which appear only once. The sequencing sample was made of peripheral blood. These receptors originate from a man aged 50-60 years with active or convalescent COVID-19.

The chain has TRBV30 and TRBJ2-5; 9 nucleotides match TRBD1. Germline lookup yields CDR1 GTSNPN and CDR2 SVGIG (reference sequence). The CDR3 is 12 amino acids. V lost 7 bases to trimming and J lost 5 bases; unmatched junction nucleotides: 5. This chain's CDR3 is CAFDRGKETQYF. CDR3 nucleotide sequence: TGTGCCTTCGACAGGGGGAAGGAGACCCAGTACTTC.

This clone was seen only once. The gene calls are TRBV7-9 and TRBJ2-7; 8 bases align to TRBD1. J gave up 4 bases and V 4 bases, and 9 bases lay outside the gene matches. Germline CDR1 is SEHNR and CDR2 is FQNEAQ (reference sequence). CDR3 length equals 15 residues. The CDR3, as DNA: TGTGCCAGCAGCTCACAGCAGGGGGCGCCGTACGAGCAGTACTTC. This sequence encodes CASSSQQGAPYEQYF.

This clone was found once. V gene TRBV19 combines with J gene TRBJ2-7, with no clear D. The CDR3 runs 14 residues. Trimming cost V 5 bases and J 3 bases, with 14 bases left between them. Germline-derived CDR1 and CDR2 are LNHDA and SQIVND (reference sequence). Written as DNA, the CDR3 is TGTGCCAGTAGTGTGCGTGAAAGATACTACGAGCAGTACTTC. Its translation is CASSVRERYYEQYF.

The rearrangement joins TRBV5-1 to TRBJ2-2; D may be TRBD1 (5 bases). V was cut by 4 bases and J by 9 bases, with 13 bases left in between. CDR3 length: 13 residues. Germline CDR1 reads SGHRS; CDR2 reads YFSETQ. CDR3 protein: CASSRQGARELFF. Here the CDR3 DNA reads TGCGCCAGCAGCAGGCAGGGCGCCAGGGAGCTGTTTTTT.

The rearrangement joins TRBV7-9 to TRBJ2-7, with D possibly matching TRBD1 (6 bases). This CDR3 spans 13 amino acids. V was cut by 4 bases and J by 0 bases, with 7 bases left in between. Germline values: CDR1 SEHNR, CDR2 FQNEAQ (reference sequence). For the CDR3, the DNA is TGTGCCAGCAGCTACAGGGCCTCCTACGAGCAGTACTTC. Residues: CASSYRASYEQYF. Full variable domain (outside the CDR3, taken from reference TRBV7-9 and TRBJ2-7): DTGVSQNPRHKITKRGQNVTFRCDPISEHNRLYWYRQTLGQGPEFLTYFQNEAQLEKSRLLSDRFSAERPKGSFSTLEIQRTEQGDSAMYLCASSYRASYEQYFGPGTRLTVT.

This chain joins TRBV5-1 and TRBJ2-7; TRBD2 aligns across 7 bases. After removal of 4 bases from V and 0 bases from J, the junction contained 13 bases not matched to a gene. CDR3 length: 17 amino acids. Looked up from germline, CDR1 is SGHRS and CDR2 is YFSETQ. CDR3 protein: CASSPSIGRAPSYEQYF. In DNA form, the CDR3 reads TGCGCCAGCAGCCCCTCAATAGGGAGGGCTCCCTCCTACGAGCAGTACTTC.

V and J are TRBV5-4 and TRBJ1-2, with 8 nucleotides matching TRBD1. CDR1 is SGHNT and CDR2 is YYREEE in the germline V gene (reference sequence). The CDR3 is 13 amino acids. V lost 4 bases, J lost 7 bases, and 6 bases stayed unmatched. This CDR3 is CASSIDRGSGYTF. CDR3 DNA: TGTGCCAGCAGCATCGACAGGGGCTCTGGCTACACCTTC.

The chain employs TRBV14 and TRBJ2-7; 7 nucleotides align to TRBD2. CDR1 SGHDN and CDR2 FVKESK come from the germline V gene. This CDR3 region has 13 residues. The V segment lost 3 bases and the J segment 7 bases; nucleotides outside the gene matches: 6. The DNA for the CDR3 is TGTGCCAGCAGCCAGGGCGGGAGCACGGAGCAGTACTTC. Translated: CASSQGGSTEQYF.

The chain uses TRBV2 and TRBJ1-3; TRBD1 matches 11 bases. Germline CDR1 reads SNHLY; CDR2 reads FYNNEI. The CDR3 spans 19 residues. Germline trimming cut 8 bases from V and 0 bases from J; bases unmatched to any gene: 15. CDR3 in DNA: TGTGCCAGCTACGGGAGGGGACAGGGGGATCAGAGCTCTGGAAACACCATATATTTT. Protein: CASYGRGQGDQSSGNTIYF.

This chain links TRBV24-1 with TRBJ2-7, with 9 bases aligning to TRBD2. Trimming removed 3 bases from V and 7 bases from J; junction bases left unmatched: 12. CDR1 and CDR2 from the germline V gene are KGHDR and SFDVKD. This CDR3 is built from 16 residues. This CDR3 reads CATSDADGTSFQEQYF. CDR3 nucleotides: TGTGCCACCAGTGATGCTGATGGGACTAGCTTCCAAGAGCAGTACTTC.

This chain joins TRBV3-1 (or the pseudogene TRBV3-2) and TRBJ1-1, with TRBD1 matching 7 bases. V was pared by 0 bases and J by 7 bases, with 5 bases of the junction left unmatched. The CDR3 runs 14 residues. Germline lookup yields CDR1 LGHDT and CDR2 YNNKEL (reference sequence). The CDR3 reads CASSQDTGDDEAFF. In DNA form, the CDR3 reads TGTGCCAGCAGCCAAGATACAGGGGATGATGAAGCTTTCTTT.

The J gene is TRBJ2-3, the V gene TRBV24-1; D remains unclear. Germline lookup yields CDR1 KGHDR and CDR2 SFDVKD. The CDR3 has 13 residues. Trimming removed 1 base from V and 4 bases from J, with 5 bases in between. The CDR3, as DNA: TGTGCCACCAGTGATTTATCCTCAGATACGCAGTATTTT. Protein sequence: CATSDLSSDTQYF.

The rearrangement joins TRBV7-9 to TRBJ1-3; 9 bases line up with TRBD1. This CDR3 comprises 14 residues. CDR1 and CDR2 (germline): SEHNR, FQNEAQ (reference sequence). After removal of 5 bases from V and 4 bases from J, the junction contained 3 bases not matched to a gene. The CDR3 sequence is CASSGQGYGNTIYF. The CDR3 coding sequence is TGTGCCAGCAGCGGACAGGGGTACGGAAACACCATATATTTT. The variable domain in full, completed from reference TRBV7-9 and TRBJ1-3, reads DTGVSQNPRHKITKRGQNVTFRCDPISEHNRLYWYRQTLGQGPEFLTYFQNEAQLEKSRLLSDRFSAERPKGSFSTLEIQRTEQGDSAMYLCASSGQGYGNTIYFGEGSWLTVV.

The rearrangement joins TRBV10-1 to TRBJ1-4, with 7 bases identical to TRBD1. The CDR3 loop spans 13 amino acids. Germline V lookup: CDR1 WNHNN, CDR2 SYGVQD (reference sequence). Unmatched junction bases numbered 1, after V lost 3 bases and J lost 6 bases. The CDR3: CASSEGGHEKLFF. The CDR3 DNA sequence: TGCGCCAGCAGTGAAGGGGGCCATGAAAAACTGTTTTTT.